A single sample gave rise to the 6 T cell receptor beta chains below, sequenced in a study of blood T cell repertoires in COVID-19. The data were produced by immunoSEQ multiplex PCR, yet TCRdb's version contains in-frame clones alone and is incomplete. The table records about 66,000 clones, roughly 86% of them present only once. The sequenced sample was peripheral blood. Every receptor here comes from a man between 45 and 60 years old with active COVID-19.

This chain links TRBV5-1 with TRBJ2-1, with a weak D call TRBD1 (5 bases). Per the germline V gene, CDR1 is SGHRS and CDR2 is YFSETQ. With 0 bases removed from V and 5 bases from J, the gap between germline ends came to 15 bases. CDR3 length equals 16 residues. Here the CDR3 reads CASSLAPGIRDNEQFF. CDR3 DNA: TGCGCCAGCAGCTTGGCGCCAGGGATTAGGGACAATGAGCAGTTCTTC.

The chain has TRBV5-1 and TRBJ2-2; 11 nucleotides align to TRBD1. The germline V gene encodes CDR1 SGHRS and CDR2 YFSETQ. V was pared by 3 bases and J by 4 bases, with 2 bases of the junction left unmatched. This CDR3 is 15 amino acids long. The CDR3 coding sequence is TGCGCCAGCAGCTCGGGACAGGGGGTCACCGGGGAGCTGTTTTTT. It is translated as CASSSGQGVTGELFF.

The chain recombines TRBV27 with TRBJ1-5; tentatively, D is TRBD1 (5 bases). The CDR3 length is 14 residues. The V end was cut by 3 bases, the J end by 5 bases, with 11 bases between. CDR1 and CDR2 (germline): MNHEY, SMNVEV (reference sequence). CDR3 loop: CASSLRGFDQPQHF. CDR3 bases: TGTGCCAGCAGTTTGCGGGGGTTTGATCAGCCCCAGCATTTT.

The rearrangement joins TRBV7-9 to TRBJ1-2, with TRBD1 matching 7 bases. Germline loops: CDR1 SEHNR, CDR2 FQNEAQ (reference sequence). The CDR3 runs 13 residues. J gave up 4 bases and V 5 bases, and 4 bases lay outside the gene matches. The CDR3, as DNA: TGTGCCAGCAGCCCAGGGGGTGCCTATGGCTACACCTTC. It is translated as CASSPGGAYGYTF.

This rearrangement joins TRBV5-4 to TRBJ2-1; weak D call: TRBD1 (6 bases). Germline CDR1 reads SGHNT; CDR2 reads YYREEE (reference sequence). Trimming took off 4 bases at V and 6 bases at J, with 20 bases between the two ends. The CDR3 is 16 residues long. CDR3 in amino acids: CASSRGGGAVFNEQFF. The CDR3 nucleotides are TGTGCCAGCAGCCGTGGTGGGGGCGCCGTCTTCAATGAGCAGTTCTTC.

The chain carries TRBV5-1 and TRBJ1-1; unclear D gene. The CDR3 spans 14 residues. Germline V gene lookup returns CDR1 SGHRS and CDR2 YFSETQ. V dropped 4 bases and J dropped 0 bases, with 10 bases sitting between them. The CDR3 DNA reads as TGCGCCAGCAGCCGTAGAACAGTGAACACTGAAGCTTTCTTT. Amino acid sequence: CASSRRTVNTEAFF.